These T cell receptor beta chains were read from a single sample in a study of OX40 agonist ivuxolimab in advanced cancers. The data were produced by immunoSEQ multiplex PCR, yet TCRdb's version contains in-frame clones alone and is incomplete. The sample records over 65,000 clones, 80% to 95% being singletons. Sample: CD4+ or CD8+ T cells sorted from blood, taken in a trial of the OX40 agonist ivuxolimab. The origin of the receptors is an adult with an advanced solid tumor such as melanoma, head and neck, liver or kidney cancer. CDR3s include the opening cysteine and the closing phenylalanine or tryptophan. The D gene is left open where the match is weak. Where a row states a size, it is once, few, many or the class of an expanded clone; other rows omit it.

>TRBJ1-5|TRBV15|TRBD1|.
TGTGCCACCAGCAGAGACAACAGGGGGCGCGGTCAGCCCCAGCATTTT
CATSRDNRGRGQPQHF
>TRBJ2-7|TRBV27|TRBD2|.
TGTGCCAGCAGGGGCGGGGGGCGCGAGCAGTACTTC
CASRGGGREQYF
>TRBJ2-2|TRBV18|.|.
TGTGCCAGCTCACCACCTCTTCTGGGGGCTCTCACCGGGGAGCTGTTTTTT
CASSPPLLGALTGELFF
>TRBJ1-2|TRBV4-1|.|.
TGCGCCAGCAGCCCGAGCCAGGGCAACTATGGCTACACCTTC
CASSPSQGNYGYTF
>TRBJ2-7|TRBV19|.|once
TGTGCCAGTAGTATTTCTTTGGGGGGTCACTCCTACGAGCAGTACTTC
CASSISLGGHSYEQYF
>TRBJ2-7|TRBV13|.|.
TGTGCCAGCACGAAGGACCCCCCCTCCTACGAGCAGTACTTC
CASTKDPPSYEQYF
>TRBJ1-2|TRBV6-5|.|.
TGTGCCAGCAGCCGCACAGGGAGGGATGGCTACACCTTC
CASSRTGRDGYTF
>TRBJ2-7|TRBV11-2|.|.
TGTGCCAGCGCTGCCTACGAGCAGTACTTC
CASAAYEQYF
>TRBJ2-1|TRBV4-3|.|.
TGCGCCAGCAGCGAACCCCGGGGCAATGAGCAGTTCTTC
CASSEPRGNEQFF
>TRBJ1-1|TRBV19|TRBD1|.
TGTGCCAGTGAGGACAGGGGGTCGTCGGAAGCTTTCTTT
CASEDRGSSEAFF
>TRBJ2-1|TRBV5-5|.|.
TGTGCCAGCTCAAGCCCCCCGTACAATGAGCAGTTCTTC
CASSSPPYNEQFF
>TRBJ2-7|TRBV9|TRBD1|.
TGTGCCAGCAGCGGGGACAGGTTCTACGAGCAGTACTTC
CASSGDRFYEQYF
>TRBJ1-2|TRBV19|.|.
TGTGCCAGTAGTATAGGTCCCTCCCCTAACTATGGCTACACCTTC
CASSIGPSPNYGYTF
>TRBJ2-1|TRBV19|TRBD2|.
TGTGCCAGTAGTATTAGCGGGGGGGCCTACAATGAGCAGTTCTTC
CASSISGGAYNEQFF
>TRBJ2-1|TRBV4-1|.|.
TGCGCCAGCAGCCAATTCGGAGGGCCCCCGCACAATGAGCAGTTCTTC
CASSQFGGPPHNEQFF
>TRBJ2-5|TRBV4-3|.|.
TGCGCCAGCAGCCAAATCCCGACCGTAGGAGAGACCCAGTACTTC
CASSQIPTVGETQYF
>TRBJ1-1|TRBV18|.|.
TGTGCCAGCTCCACGGGACGAGAAGCTTTCTTT
CASSTGREAFF
>TRBJ2-7|TRBV10-3|.|once
TGTGCCATCAGTGAGTCTACCGTGGGCCGATGGGAGTACTTC
CAISESTVGRWEYF
>TRBJ1-3|TRBV7-9|TRBD1|.
TGTGCCAGCAGCTTCGACAGGGTGGGGGGAAACACCATATATTTT
CASSFDRVGGNTIYF
>TRBJ2-7|TRBV7-9|.|once
TGTGCCAGTCGGGACGCCCGTGGTAGGGACGAGCAGTACTTC
CASRDARGRDEQYF
>TRBJ2-1|TRBV5-1|.|.
TGCGCCAGCAGCTTGGGGACTGAGCAGTTCTTC
CASSLGTEQFF
>TRBJ2-1|TRBV7-8|TRBD2|.
TGTGCCAGCGGTAGCGGGGGCTTCTCAGGTACTCATGAGCAGTTCTTC
CASGSGGFSGTHEQFF
>TRBJ1-2|TRBV10-3|.|.
TGTGCCATCAGTGAGTCGCTGGACATGGGGTTCTATGGCTACACCTTC
CAISESLDMGFYGYTF
>TRBJ2-1|TRBV4-1|.|.
TGCGCCAGCAGCCAAGATCTTTCGGGGAGCTCCTACAATGAGCAGTTCTTC
CASSQDLSGSSYNEQFF
>TRBJ1-2|TRBV7-9|.|.
TGTGCCAGCAGCTTTGGGGGGGACCGCTATGGCTACACCTTC
CASSFGGDRYGYTF
>TRBJ2-1|TRBV19|.|.
TGTGCCAGTAGTATAGATCTTGGGTTGGGCTACAATGAGCAGTTCTTC
CASSIDLGLGYNEQFF
>TRBJ2-7|TRBV10-3|TRBD1|.
TGTGCCAGCGGACCCGGGACAGAACTCTACGAGCAGTACTTC
CASGPGTELYEQYF
>TRBJ2-7|TRBV19|TRBD1|.
TGTGCCAGTAGTCCGGGGACAGGGGGCTACGAGCAGTACTTC
CASSPGTGGYEQYF
>TRBJ1-5|TRBV6-6|.|once
TGTGCCAGCAGTTACTCGGTCGGGGGCGTGGGAGGCGTGAATTTT
CASSYSVGGVGGVNF
>TRBJ2-3|TRBV29-1|.|.
TGCAGCGGCGCCCCCGGGGTAAGGGGCACAGATACGCAGTATTTT
CSGAPGVRGTDTQYF
>TRBJ1-2|TRBV7-9|TRBD1|.
TGTGCCAGCAGCTTAGCTGGGGACAGGGGGCCTCCATACTATGGCTACACCTTC
CASSLAGDRGPPYYGYTF
>TRBJ2-7|TRBV19|.|.
TGTGCCAGTAGTATAGGAACAGGGCCCTACGAGCAGTACTTC
CASSIGTGPYEQYF
>TRBJ2-7|TRBV27|TRBD1|.
TGTGCCAGCAGTTTAGGGACAGGGGGGTTGGGTGAGCAGTACTTC
CASSLGTGGLGEQYF
>TRBJ2-2|TRBV7-6|.|.
TGTGCCAGCAGCCCCACGATGACCACCGGGGAGCTGTTTTTT
CASSPTMTTGELFF
>TRBJ2-2|TRBV5-6|.|.
TGTGCCAGCAGCCCGGGCACCGGGGAGCTGTTTTTT
CASSPGTGELFF
>TRBJ1-4|TRBV2|.|.
TGTGCCATGCTTCCGACAGGTGGTGAAAAACTGTTTTTT
CAMLPTGGEKLFF
>TRBJ2-5|TRBV5-6|.|.
TGTGCCAGCAGCCGTAGCGAGGGTTACCAAGAGACCCAGTACTTC
CASSRSEGYQETQYF
>TRBJ1-1|TRBV4-3|.|.
TGCGCCAGCAGCCAAGATTCGGCGCTCATGAACACTGAAGCTTTCTTT
CASSQDSALMNTEAFF
>TRBJ2-7|TRBV4-1|.|.
TGCGCCAGCAGCCAAGTTGAGGGGAGCGAGCAGTACTTC
CASSQVEGSEQYF
>TRBJ2-5|TRBV29-1|TRBD1|.
TGCAGCGTCGAAACCGGGACAGGCGAAGAGACCCAGTACTTC
CSVETGTGEETQYF
>TRBJ2-3|TRBV5-1|.|.
TGCGCCAGCAGCTTGCCCGACAAGAGCACAGATACGCAGTATTTT
CASSLPDKSTDTQYF
>TRBJ2-2|TRBV27|TRBD1|.
TGTGCCAGCACGGCGGGACAGGGGGCGATCGGGGAGCTGTTTTTT
CASTAGQGAIGELFF
>TRBJ2-2|TRBV27|.|.
TGTGCCAGCAGTTTAGGACCGAACACCGGGGAGCTGTTTTTT
CASSLGPNTGELFF
>TRBJ2-3|TRBV7-9|.|.
TGTGCCAGCAGCCCCCTCCACTGGGATACGCAGTATTTT
CASSPLHWDTQYF
>TRBJ1-1|TRBV7-6|.|.
TGTGCCAGCAGCTTAAGTACGGGCCCAAGCGCTGAAGCTTTCTTT
CASSLSTGPSAEAFF
>TRBJ1-2|TRBV4-1|.|.
TGCGCCAGCAGCTCCCGGGCCTTAGAAGGCGGCTATGGCTACACCTTC
CASSSRALEGGYGYTF
>TRBJ1-2|TRBV14|.|.
TGTGCCAGCAGCCTCTCCCCAGGCAGGGGCCTTAACTATGGCTACACCTTC
CASSLSPGRGLNYGYTF
>TRBJ2-7|TRBV4-1|TRBD2|.
TGCGCCAGCAGCATTGAGGGACTAGCGGGGGGCCTTACCTACGAGCAGTACTTC
CASSIEGLAGGLTYEQYF
>TRBJ2-1|TRBV16|TRBD2|.
TGTGCCAGCAGCCAATTCGGGGGGGCGGTCAATGAGCAGTTCTTC
CASSQFGGAVNEQFF
>TRBJ1-6|TRBV18|TRBD1|.
TGTGCCAGCTCACCAGATTCCCAGGGGGTTAATTCACCCCTCCACTTT
CASSPDSQGVNSPLHF
>TRBJ2-7|TRBV11-2|.|.
TGTGCCAGCAGCTTAGTAGCAATCTACGAGCAGTACTTC
CASSLVAIYEQYF
>TRBJ2-5|TRBV19|TRBD2|.
TGTGCCAGTAGTCTGGGGAGGGAGGGCCAAGAGACCCAGTACTTC
CASSLGREGQETQYF
>TRBJ1-1|TRBV9|.|.
TGTGCCAGCAGCGTTGGAGGGGCTCTGAACACTGAAGCTTTCTTT
CASSVGGALNTEAFF
>TRBJ2-7|TRBV7-8|TRBD1|.
TGTGCCAGCAGCTTTTCCGGGACAGGAGATTACGAGCAGTACTTC
CASSFSGTGDYEQYF
>TRBJ2-3|TRBV30|TRBD2|.
TGTGCCTGGAGTGTAGATCAGACTAGCGGGGGAGTCTGGTCGACAGATACGCAGTATTTT
CAWSVDQTSGGVWSTDTQYF
>TRBJ1-5|TRBV4-1|.|.
TGCGCCAGCAGCCAGTCACAGATCAATCAGCCCCAGCATTTT
CASSQSQINQPQHF